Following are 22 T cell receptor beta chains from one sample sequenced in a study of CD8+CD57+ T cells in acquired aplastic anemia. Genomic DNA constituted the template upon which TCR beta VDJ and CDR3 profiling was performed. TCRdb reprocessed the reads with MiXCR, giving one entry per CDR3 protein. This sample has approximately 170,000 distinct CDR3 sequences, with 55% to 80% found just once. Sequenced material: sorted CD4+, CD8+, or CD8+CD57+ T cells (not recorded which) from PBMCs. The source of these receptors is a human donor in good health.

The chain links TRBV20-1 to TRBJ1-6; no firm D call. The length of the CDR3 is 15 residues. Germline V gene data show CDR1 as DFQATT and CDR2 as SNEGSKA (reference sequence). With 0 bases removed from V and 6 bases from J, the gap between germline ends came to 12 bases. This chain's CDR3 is CSARDSAGSNSPLHF. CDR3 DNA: TGCAGTGCTAGAGATTCGGCGGGGAGTAATTCACCCCTCCACTTT.

CDR3 nucleotide sequence: TGTGCCATCAGGACTAGTGAGTCCTACGAGCAGTACTTC. Translated: CAIRTSESYEQYF. The chain recombines TRBV2 with TRBJ2-7, with TRBD2 matching 7 bases. J was trimmed by 1 base and V by 10 bases; bases with no gene match: 7. CDR3 length: 13 residues. The germline CDR1 and CDR2 sequences are SNHLY and FYNNEI.

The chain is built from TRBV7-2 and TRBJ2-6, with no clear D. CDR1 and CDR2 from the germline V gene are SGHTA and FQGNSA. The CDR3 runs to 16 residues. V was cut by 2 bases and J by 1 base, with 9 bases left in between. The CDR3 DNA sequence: TGTGCCAGCAGCTTATTTCTGCTGTCTGGGGCCAACGTCCTGACTTTC. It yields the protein CASSLFLLSGANVLTF. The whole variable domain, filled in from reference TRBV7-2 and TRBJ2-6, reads GAGVSQSPSNKVTEKGKDVELRCDPISGHTALYWYRQSLGQGLEFLIYFQGNSAPDKSGLPSDRFSAERTGGSVSTLTIQRTQQEDSAVYLCASSLFLLSGANVLTFGAGSRLTVL.

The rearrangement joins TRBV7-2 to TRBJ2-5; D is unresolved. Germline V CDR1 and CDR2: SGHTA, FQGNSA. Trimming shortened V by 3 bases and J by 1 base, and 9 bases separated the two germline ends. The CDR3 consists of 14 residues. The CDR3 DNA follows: TGTGCCAGCAGCTTCATGCGGAGCCAAGAGACCCAGTACTTC. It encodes CASSFMRSQETQYF.

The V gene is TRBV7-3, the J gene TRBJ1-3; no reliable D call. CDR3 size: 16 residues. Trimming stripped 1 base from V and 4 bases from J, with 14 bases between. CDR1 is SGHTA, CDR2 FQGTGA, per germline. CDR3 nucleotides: TGTGCCAGCAGCTTAAGTCCAGCCGGCTCGGGAAACACCATATATTTT. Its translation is CASSLSPAGSGNTIYF.

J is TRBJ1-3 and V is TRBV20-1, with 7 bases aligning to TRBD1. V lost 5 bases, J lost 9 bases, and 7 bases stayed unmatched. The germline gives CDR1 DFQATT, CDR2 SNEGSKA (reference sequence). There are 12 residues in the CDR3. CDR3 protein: CSALGGGGTIYF. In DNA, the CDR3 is TGCAGTGCTCTAGGGGGCGGTGGCACCATATATTTT.

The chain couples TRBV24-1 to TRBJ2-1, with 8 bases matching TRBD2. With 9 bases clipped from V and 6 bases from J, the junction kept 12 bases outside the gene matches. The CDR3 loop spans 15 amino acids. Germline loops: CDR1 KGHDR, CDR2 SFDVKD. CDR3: CATSSPAGVGNEQFF. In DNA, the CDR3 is TGTGCCACCTCCTCCCCAGCGGGAGTGGGCAATGAGCAGTTCTTC.

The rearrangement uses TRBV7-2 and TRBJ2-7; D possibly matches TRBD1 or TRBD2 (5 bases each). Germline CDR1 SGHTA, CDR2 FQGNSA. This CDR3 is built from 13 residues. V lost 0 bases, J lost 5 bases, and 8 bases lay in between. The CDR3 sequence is CASSLALGDEQYF. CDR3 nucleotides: TGTGCCAGCAGCTTAGCCTTGGGGGACGAGCAGTACTTC.

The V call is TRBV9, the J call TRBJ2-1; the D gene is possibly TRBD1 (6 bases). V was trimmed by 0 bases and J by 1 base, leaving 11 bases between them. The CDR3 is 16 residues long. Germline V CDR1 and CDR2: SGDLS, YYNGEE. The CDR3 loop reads CASSVEARGSYNEQFF. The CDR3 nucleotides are TGTGCCAGCAGCGTAGAGGCCAGGGGATCCTACAATGAGCAGTTCTTC.

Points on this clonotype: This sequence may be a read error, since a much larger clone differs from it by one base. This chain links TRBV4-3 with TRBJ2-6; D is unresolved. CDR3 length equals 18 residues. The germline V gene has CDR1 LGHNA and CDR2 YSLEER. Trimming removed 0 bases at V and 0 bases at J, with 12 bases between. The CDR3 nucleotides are TGCGCCAGCAGCCAAGAAAGGGTGATGACCTCTGGGGCCAACGTCCTGACTTTC. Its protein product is CASSQERVMTSGANVLTF.

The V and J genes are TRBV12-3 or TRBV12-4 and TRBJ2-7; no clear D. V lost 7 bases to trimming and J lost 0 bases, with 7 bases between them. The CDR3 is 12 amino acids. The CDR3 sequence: CASTDDSYEQYF. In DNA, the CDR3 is TGTGCCAGCACCGACGACTCCTACGAGCAGTACTTC.

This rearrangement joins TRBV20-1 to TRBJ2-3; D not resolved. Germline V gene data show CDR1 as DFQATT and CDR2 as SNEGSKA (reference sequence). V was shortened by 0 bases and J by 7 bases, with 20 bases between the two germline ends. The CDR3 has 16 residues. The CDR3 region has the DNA TGCAGTGCTAGAGATCTCGATCCCGTGGCACGGAATACGCAGTATTTT. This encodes CSARDLDPVARNTQYF.

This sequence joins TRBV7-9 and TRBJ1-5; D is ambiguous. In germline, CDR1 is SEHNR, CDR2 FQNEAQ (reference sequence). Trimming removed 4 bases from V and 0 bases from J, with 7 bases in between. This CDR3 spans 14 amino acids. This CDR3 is CASSSTDSNQPQHF. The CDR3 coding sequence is TGTGCCAGCAGCTCGACTGATAGCAATCAGCCCCAGCATTTT.

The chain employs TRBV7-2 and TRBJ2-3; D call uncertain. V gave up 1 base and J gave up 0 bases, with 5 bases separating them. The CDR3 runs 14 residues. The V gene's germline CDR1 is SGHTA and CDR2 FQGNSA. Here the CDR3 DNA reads TGTGCCAGCAGCTTAGGTATCAGCACAGATACGCAGTATTTT. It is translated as CASSLGISTDTQYF.

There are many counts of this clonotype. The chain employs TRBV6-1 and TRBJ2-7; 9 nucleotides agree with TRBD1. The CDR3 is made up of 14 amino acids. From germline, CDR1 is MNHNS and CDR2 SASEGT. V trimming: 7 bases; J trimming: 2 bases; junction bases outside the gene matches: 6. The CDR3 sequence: CASTRDREPYEQYF. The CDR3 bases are TGTGCCAGCACCCGGGACAGGGAACCCTACGAGCAGTACTTC.

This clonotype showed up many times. CDR3 in DNA: TGTGCCAGCAGTTACGGGATTCAAGAGACCCAGTACTTC. Translation gives CASSYGIQETQYF. The gene calls are TRBV6-5 and TRBJ2-5; D unresolved. Germline V lookup: CDR1 MNHEY, CDR2 SVGAGI. This CDR3 comprises 13 residues. Between the trimmed V and J ends, which lost 2 bases and 2 bases, there was a span of 6 bases.

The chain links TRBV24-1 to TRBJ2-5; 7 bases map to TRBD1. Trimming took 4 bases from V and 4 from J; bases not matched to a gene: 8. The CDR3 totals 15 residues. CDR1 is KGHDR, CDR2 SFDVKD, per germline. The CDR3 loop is CATSDPGQHLETQYF. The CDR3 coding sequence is TGTGCCACCAGTGACCCGGGACAGCACCTAGAGACCCAGTACTTC.

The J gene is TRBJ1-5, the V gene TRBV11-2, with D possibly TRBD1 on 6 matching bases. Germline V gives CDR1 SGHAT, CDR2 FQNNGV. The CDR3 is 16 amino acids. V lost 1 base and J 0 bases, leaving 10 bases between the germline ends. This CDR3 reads CASSLGTAYSNQPQHF. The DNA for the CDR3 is TGTGCCAGCAGCTTAGGGACAGCCTATAGCAATCAGCCCCAGCATTTT.

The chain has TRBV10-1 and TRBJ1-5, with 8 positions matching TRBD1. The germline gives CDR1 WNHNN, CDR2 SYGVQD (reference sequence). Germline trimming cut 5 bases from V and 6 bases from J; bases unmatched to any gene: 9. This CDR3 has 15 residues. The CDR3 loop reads CASSTTGTGRQPQHF. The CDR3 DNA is TGCGCCAGCAGTACTACCGGGACAGGTCGTCAGCCCCAGCATTTT.

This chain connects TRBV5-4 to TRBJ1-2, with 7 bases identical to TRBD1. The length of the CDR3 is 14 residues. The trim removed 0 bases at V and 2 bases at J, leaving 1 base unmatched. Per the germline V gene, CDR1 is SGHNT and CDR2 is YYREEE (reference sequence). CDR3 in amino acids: CASSLDRGNYGYTF. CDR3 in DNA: TGTGCCAGCAGCTTGGACAGGGGAAACTATGGCTACACCTTC.

The CDR3 DNA is TGTGCCAGCAGCGATACCTCTGGGGCCAACGTCCTGACTTTC. It is translated as CASSDTSGANVLTF. The rearrangement joins TRBV7-3 to TRBJ2-6; D ambiguous. The length of the CDR3 is 14 residues. V lost 5 bases and J 0 bases, leaving 5 bases between the germline ends. Germline V gene data show CDR1 as SGHTA and CDR2 as FQGTGA. Based on the CDR3 plus reference TRBV7-3 and TRBJ2-6, the full variable domain is GAGVSQTPSNKVTEKGKYVELRCDPISGHTALYWYRQSLGQGPEFLIYFQGTGAADDSGLPNDRFFAVRPEGSVSTLKIQRTERGDSAVYLCASSDTSGANVLTFGAGSRLTVL.

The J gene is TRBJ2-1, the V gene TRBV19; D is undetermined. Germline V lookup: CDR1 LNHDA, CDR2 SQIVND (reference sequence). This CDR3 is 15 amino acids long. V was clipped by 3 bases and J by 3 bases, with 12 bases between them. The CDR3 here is CASSMGGGHYNEQFF. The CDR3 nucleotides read TGTGCCAGTAGTATGGGTGGCGGCCACTACAATGAGCAGTTCTTC.